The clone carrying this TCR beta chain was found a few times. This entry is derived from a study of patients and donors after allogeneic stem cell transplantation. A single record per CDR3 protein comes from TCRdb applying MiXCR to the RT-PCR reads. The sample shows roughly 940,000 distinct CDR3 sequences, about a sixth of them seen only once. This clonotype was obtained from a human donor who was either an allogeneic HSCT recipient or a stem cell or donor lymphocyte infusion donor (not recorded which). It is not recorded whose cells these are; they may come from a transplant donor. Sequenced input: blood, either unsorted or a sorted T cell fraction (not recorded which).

CDR3 in DNA: TGTGCCAGCAGTGACAGGGGACAAAGCTCCTACAATGAGCAGTTCTTC. Its translation is CASSDRGQSSYNEQFF. The rearrangement links TRBV25-1 to TRBJ2-1; possible D gene TRBD1, 6 bases. CDR3 length: 16 residues. The V and J ends lost 3 bases and 0 bases respectively, with 12 bases between them. Germline V gene lookup returns CDR1 MGHDK and CDR2 SYGVNS.